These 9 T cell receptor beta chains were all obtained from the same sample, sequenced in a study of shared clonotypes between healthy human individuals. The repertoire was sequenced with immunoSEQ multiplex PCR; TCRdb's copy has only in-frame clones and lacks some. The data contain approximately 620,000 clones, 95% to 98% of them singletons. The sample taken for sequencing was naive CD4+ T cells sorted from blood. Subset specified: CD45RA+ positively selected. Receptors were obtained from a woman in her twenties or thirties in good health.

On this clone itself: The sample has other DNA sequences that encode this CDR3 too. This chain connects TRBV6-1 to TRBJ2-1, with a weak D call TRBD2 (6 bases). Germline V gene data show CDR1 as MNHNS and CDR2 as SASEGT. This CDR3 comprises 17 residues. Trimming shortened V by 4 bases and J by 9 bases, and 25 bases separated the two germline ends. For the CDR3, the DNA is TGTGCCAGCAGTGCGACGACAACAGGACCCCTCGGGGGTGAGCAGTTCTTC. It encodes CASSATTTGPLGGEQFF.

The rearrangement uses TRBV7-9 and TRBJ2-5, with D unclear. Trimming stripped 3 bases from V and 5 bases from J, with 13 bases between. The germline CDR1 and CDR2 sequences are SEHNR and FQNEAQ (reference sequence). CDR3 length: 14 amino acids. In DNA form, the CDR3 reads TGTGCCAGCAGCTTGCATCCTAGTACGGAGACCCAGTACTTC. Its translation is CASSLHPSTETQYF.

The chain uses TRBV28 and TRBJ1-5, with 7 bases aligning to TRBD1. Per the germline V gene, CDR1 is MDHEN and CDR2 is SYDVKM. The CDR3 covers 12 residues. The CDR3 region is CASTGGNQPQHF. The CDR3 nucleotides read TGTGCTTCAACAGGGGGCAATCAGCCCCAGCATTTT.

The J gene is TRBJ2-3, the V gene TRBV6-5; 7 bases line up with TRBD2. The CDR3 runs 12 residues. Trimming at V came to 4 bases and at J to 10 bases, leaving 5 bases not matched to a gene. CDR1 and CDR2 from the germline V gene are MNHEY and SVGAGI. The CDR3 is CASSLGGGPQYF. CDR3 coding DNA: TGTGCCAGCAGTTTGGGGGGAGGGCCGCAGTATTTT.

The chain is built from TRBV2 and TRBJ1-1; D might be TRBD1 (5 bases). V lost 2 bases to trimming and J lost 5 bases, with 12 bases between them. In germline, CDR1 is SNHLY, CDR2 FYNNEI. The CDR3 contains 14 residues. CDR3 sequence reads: CASSEQGPMTEAFF. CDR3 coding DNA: TGTGCCAGCAGTGAACAGGGCCCTATGACTGAAGCTTTCTTT.

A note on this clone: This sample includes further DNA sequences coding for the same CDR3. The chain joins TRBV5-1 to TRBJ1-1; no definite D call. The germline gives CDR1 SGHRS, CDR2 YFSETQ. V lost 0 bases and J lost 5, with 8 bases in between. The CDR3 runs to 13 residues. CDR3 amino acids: CASSLDGLTEAFF. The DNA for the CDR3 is TGCGCCAGCAGCTTGGATGGATTAACTGAAGCTTTCTTT.

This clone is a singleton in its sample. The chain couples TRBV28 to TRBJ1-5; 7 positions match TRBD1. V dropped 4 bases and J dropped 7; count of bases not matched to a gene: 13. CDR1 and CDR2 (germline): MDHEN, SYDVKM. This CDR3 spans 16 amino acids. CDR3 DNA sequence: TGTGCCAGCAGTTCCCCTCAACAGGGGCGGGGACAGCCCCAGCATTTT. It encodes CASSSPQQGRGQPQHF.

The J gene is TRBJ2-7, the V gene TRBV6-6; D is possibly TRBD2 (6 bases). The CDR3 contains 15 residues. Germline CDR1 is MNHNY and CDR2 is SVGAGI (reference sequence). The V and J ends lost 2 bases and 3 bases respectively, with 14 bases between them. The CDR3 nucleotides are TGTGCCAGCAGTTACCAGGCGGGGCCGATCTACGAGCAGTACTTC. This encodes CASSYQAGPIYEQYF.

CDR3 sequence reads: CASSPRRFPGDTQYF. DNA for the CDR3: TGTGCCAGTAGTCCAAGGCGGTTCCCGGGAGATACGCAGTATTTT. This chain connects TRBV19 to TRBJ2-3; unclear D gene. The germline V gene has CDR1 LNHDA and CDR2 SQIVND (reference sequence). The length of the CDR3 is 15 residues. V was trimmed by 5 bases and J by 5 bases, leaving 17 bases between them.